This entry is about one T cell receptor (beta chain). The antigen this receptor binds is unknown. A much larger clone lies a single base off, so this may be a read error. The germline V gene (reference sequence) provides CDR1 LNHDA and CDR2 SQIVND. V drops 7 bases and J drops 0 bases, leaving 10 bases in between. The CDR3 holds 14 amino acids from the cysteine to the phenylalanine. CDR3 DNA only is kept here, 42 bases in frame from base 1. Using the deep immunoSEQ assay, TCR CDR3 regions were amplified from genomic DNA by multiplex PCR. For each cell subset, the extracted genomic DNA was distributed evenly across all wells of several immunoSEQ 96-well plates, and each plate served as one replicate. For unsorted PBMC, each replicate PCR was loaded with roughly 0.3 ug genomic DNA, equivalent to 30,000 or so T cell genomes. Ten immunoSEQ deep assay plates were used to sequence unsorted PBMC genomic DNA. Purified libraries were measured with a Qubit 3.0 fluorometer, size-checked on a Bioanalyzer 2100, and measured again with the KAPA Library Quantification kit. Every immunoSEQ 96-well plate was sequenced on a dedicated single-read 150-cycle Illumina NextSeq 550 flow cell. As for the original processing: Because the immunoSEQ output included only junctional sequences and no quality scores, the filtering could not be the same as the filtering used for full-length reads. Sequences were annotated with PyIR, a Python wrapper for IgBLAST v1.9, and V/J genes and CDR3 were assigned using IMGT germline references. Reads were removed for weak V/J assignments (E-value above 1e-6), missing CDR3, stop codons, out-of-frame junctions, or ambiguous translated residues. V3J clonotypes were defined as sequences sharing the same inferred V gene, J gene, and CDR3 amino acid sequence. The percentage overlap between two repertoires was calculated by dividing the number of shared unique clonotypes by the size of the smaller repertoire. RTK rarefaction, the Chao1 estimator, and Recon v2.1 estimates of unobserved clonotypes were used to assess repertoire richness. Sourced from immuneACCESS, this table was stored by TCRdb with only in-frame sequences that have V and J called. A share of the clones is absent; for the studies checked, an unresolved V gene accounts for under half, and the remainder has no known explanation. V, J and clone size were drawn from that table, and D and trimming were deduced from the DNA. This sample is represented by over 400,000 clones; 70% to 80% of them were singletons. More than 10% of the sample rests with the top ten.

These data come from a study of shared clonotypes between healthy human individuals (dated by TCRdb to the early 2020s). Looking at the study overall: The cohort comprised two women and three men aged 18 to 49 years. Blood TCR repertoires of about five healthy adults were deeply sequenced to estimate repertoire size and the extent of clonotype sharing between individuals. Different laboratories and diverse techniques were used to prepare libraries and sequence TCR repertoires, to increase sequencing depth and limit assay-specific biases. Leukapheresis yielded between about 0.85 and 10 billion PBMCs per donor.

Points the paper makes about the study in general: Sampling was limited to blood, and TCR repertoires in tissue likely differ from TCR repertoires in blood. Because the study included only a small number of donors, the genetic and exposure-history diversity represented was limited. Pairwise subsampling indicated that sequencing depth was expected to affect the degree of clonotype sharing among donors.

Donors were healthy HIV-negative adults with no recently reported acute infections or vaccinations. All donors were Caucasian adults living in Nashville, Tennessee, USA. For unsorted samples, 85 million to 100 million PBMCs were counted, and genomic DNA was extracted using the QIAamp DNA Blood Mini kit. Blood was collected by leukapheresis, and PBMCs were isolated by Ficoll-Histopaque density gradient centrifugation and then cryopreserved in liquid nitrogen vapor phase. The sequenced sample was PBMCs. The rearranged chain carries TRBV19 and TRBJ2-1, and TRBD1 may be the D gene, going by 5 matching bases. This sequence originates from a woman in her forties in good health. Some clones in this sample may be carry-over from other donors' samples. The CDR3 amino acid sequence is: CASTVRGSYNEQFF. In nucleotides, the sequence is TGTGCCAGTACCGTAAGGGGCTCCTACAATGAGCAGTTCTTC. The reference TRBV19 and TRBJ2-1 proteins fill in what lies around the CDR3, so the full variable domain reads DGGITQSPKYLFRKEGQNVTLSCEQNLNHDAMYWYRQDPGQGLRLIYYSQIVNDFQKGDIAEGYSVSREKKESFPLTVTSAQKNPTAFYLCASTVRGSYNEQFFGPGTRLTVL.